Following are 22 T cell receptor beta chains from one sample sequenced in a study of T cells in narcolepsy. Data came from immunoSEQ multiplex PCR; TCRdb stores just in-frame clones and leaves some out. There are 25,000 or so clones in the sample; 78% occur only once, and nearly 3.5% lies in the top ten. The specimen sequenced was CD45RA- memory CD4+ T cells from PBMCs. The source of these receptors is a human donor with narcolepsy.

The rearrangement joins TRBV5-1 to TRBJ2-3; tentative D call: TRBD1 (5 bases). Trimming took 5 bases from V and 3 from J, leaving 16 bases between them. CDR1 is SGHRS and CDR2 is YFSETQ in the germline V gene. The CDR3 has 15 amino acids. CDR3 sequence reads: CASSRWGAPTDTQYF. CDR3 DNA: TGCGCCAGCAGTCGTTGGGGCGCCCCAACAGATACGCAGTATTTT.

CDR3 DNA sequence: TGCAGCGTTGAGGTCTGGACGAACACTGAAGCTTTCTTT. Its protein product is CSVEVWTNTEAFF. The V gene is TRBV29-1, the J gene TRBJ1-1; D remains ambiguous. The ends were cut back, 3 bases at V and 1 base at J, with 9 bases in the middle. Per the germline V gene, CDR1 is SQVTM and CDR2 is ANQGSEA. The CDR3 runs 13 residues.

This rearrangement joins TRBV6-6 to TRBJ1-5; a weak D match, TRBD1 (6 bases). Germline CDR1 reads MNHNY; CDR2 reads SVGAGI (reference sequence). V was cut by 6 bases and J by 5 bases, with 14 bases left in between. The CDR3 has 14 residues. This CDR3 is CASSPRGGDQPQHF. In DNA form, the CDR3 reads TGTGCCAGCAGCCCCAGGGGCGGGGATCAGCCCCAGCATTTT.

The CDR3 DNA is TGTGCCAGCAGCGTTGGGGCCCGCTCTGGAAACACCATATATTTT. This codes for CASSVGARSGNTIYF. The chain recombines TRBV9 with TRBJ1-3, with D maybe TRBD1 (5 bases). CDR3 length equals 15 residues. Trimming removed 2 bases at V and 0 bases at J, with 9 bases between. Germline V lookup: CDR1 SGDLS, CDR2 YYNGEE. Looking up the rest from reference TRBV9 and TRBJ1-3 gives the full variable domain: DSGVTQTPKHLITATGQRVTLRCSPRSGDLSVYWYQQSLDQGLQFLIQYYNGEERAKGNILERFSAQQFPDLHSELNLSSLELGDSALYFCASSVGARSGNTIYFGEGSWLTVV.

The chain has TRBV19 and TRBJ2-5; a weak D match, TRBD2 (6 bases). Germline V lookup: CDR1 LNHDA, CDR2 SQIVND (reference sequence). The length of the CDR3 is 16 residues. With 5 bases removed from V and 6 bases from J, the gap between germline ends came to 22 bases. The CDR3 nucleotides read TGTGCCAGTAGTCCTCGAGGGGCGGGGATCGGGAAGACCCAGTACTTC. Amino acid sequence: CASSPRGAGIGKTQYF.

V gene TRBV7-2 combines with J gene TRBJ2-3; no firm D call. The CDR3 is 14 amino acids. Germline loops: CDR1 SGHTA, CDR2 FQGNSA. V dropped 5 bases and J dropped 8 bases, with 17 bases sitting between them. This CDR3 is CASSQGRLPGTQYF. The CDR3, as DNA: TGTGCCAGCAGCCAAGGGCGTCTACCTGGTACGCAGTATTTT.

The gene calls are TRBV7-6 and TRBJ1-1; 7 bases are a match to TRBD1. Germline trimming cut 5 bases from V and 1 base from J; bases unmatched to any gene: 4. Per the germline V gene, CDR1 is SGHVS and CDR2 is FNYEAQ. The length of the CDR3 is 14 residues. As DNA, the CDR3 is TGTGCCAGCAGCCCCAGGGACAGGAACACTGAAGCTTTCTTT. The encoded protein is CASSPRDRNTEAFF.

The rearrangement joins TRBV13 to TRBJ2-7, with 12 bases lining up with TRBD2. The CDR3 length is 16 residues. V was pared by 0 bases and J by 4 bases, with 4 bases of the junction left unmatched. Germline V gene sequence: CDR1 PRHDT, CDR2 FYEKMQ (reference sequence). The CDR3 sequence: CASSLGGTSGPYEQYF. CDR3 nucleotides: TGTGCCAGCAGCTTAGGCGGGACTAGCGGGCCTTACGAGCAGTACTTC.

The chain joins TRBV19 to TRBJ2-2; unclear D gene. CDR3 length: 15 residues. V was trimmed by 5 bases and J by 3 bases, leaving 13 bases between them. Per germline, CDR1 LNHDA and CDR2 SQIVND (reference sequence). The CDR3 here is CASSPPFGDTGELFF. Written as DNA, the CDR3 is TGTGCCAGTAGTCCCCCGTTTGGTGACACCGGGGAGCTGTTTTTT.

This clone was seen a few times. J is TRBJ2-7 and V is TRBV2, with a tentative D call TRBD1 (5 bases). V lost 7 bases to trimming and J lost 3 bases, with 10 bases between them. The CDR3 loop spans 12 amino acids. Germline V CDR1 and CDR2: SNHLY, FYNNEI. As DNA, the CDR3 is TGTGCCAGCAACAGGCGCCACTACGAGCAGTACTTC. It translates to CASNRRHYEQYF.

CDR3 bases: TGTGCCAGTAGTAGGTTACTAGGCGAGCAGTACTTC. Its translation: CASSRLLGEQYF. The chain employs TRBV19 and TRBJ2-5, with D possibly being TRBD2 (5 bases). The J call is doubtful: the DNA matches TRBJ2-7 better. Germline-derived CDR1 and CDR2 are LNHDA and SQIVND (reference sequence). There are 12 residues in the CDR3.

This rearrangement joins TRBV7-8 to TRBJ1-3; TRBD1 matches at 9 bases. The germline V gene encodes CDR1 SGHVS and CDR2 FQNEAQ. The CDR3 sequence is 17 residues long. The trim removed 0 bases at V and 1 base at J, leaving 4 bases unmatched. The CDR3 DNA follows: TGTGCCAGCAGCTTAGCGAGGGACAGGGTGTCTGGAAACACCATATATTTT. Protein sequence: CASSLARDRVSGNTIYF. Filled out from reference TRBV7-8 and TRBJ1-3, the complete variable domain reads GAGVSQSPRYKVAKRGQDVALRCDPISGHVSLFWYQQALGQGPEFLTYFQNEAQLDKSGLPSDRFFAERPEGSVSTLKIQRTQQEDSAVYLCASSLARDRVSGNTIYFGEGSWLTVV.

The chain is built from TRBV2 and TRBJ2-3; no firm D call. The germline CDR1 and CDR2 sequences are SNHLY and FYNNEI. The ends were cut back, 6 bases at V and 6 bases at J, with 10 bases in the middle. This CDR3 has 12 amino acids. The CDR3 bases are TGTGCCAGCAGGACCTTAGGTGATACGCAGTATTTT. Its protein product is CASRTLGDTQYF.

There are a few counts of this clone. The gene calls are TRBV7-9 and TRBJ1-1, with D unresolved. CDR3 length: 15 amino acids. Germline assignment: CDR1 SEHNR and CDR2 FQNEAQ (reference sequence). Deletions cut 3 bases from V and 4 bases from J, with 15 bases between. The CDR3 here is CASSFYIGEGTEAFF. As DNA, the CDR3 is TGTGCCAGCAGCTTCTACATCGGCGAAGGCACTGAAGCTTTCTTT.

The V gene is TRBV6-5, the J gene TRBJ1-4; maybe TRBD1 (6 bases). Per the germline V gene, CDR1 is MNHEY and CDR2 is SVGAGI. This CDR3 has 13 residues. The V end was cut by 10 bases, the J end by 8 bases, with 17 bases between. CDR3 nucleotide sequence: TGTGCCACATCCAAGGGGGGTTTCGAAAAACTGTTTTTT. Amino acid sequence: CATSKGGFEKLFF.

This chain joins TRBV5-4 and TRBJ2-1; 10 positions agree with TRBD1. V dropped 4 bases and J dropped 8; count of bases not matched to a gene: 12. Germline V gives CDR1 SGHNT, CDR2 YYREEE (reference sequence). The CDR3 runs 16 residues. Written as DNA, the CDR3 is TGTGCCAGCAGCCAAGGTCGGGACAGGGGTAATGATGAGCAGTTCTTC. It codes for CASSQGRDRGNDEQFF.

This clone has a handful of counts. J is TRBJ2-1 and V is TRBV7-2, with 8 bases fitting TRBD1. In germline, CDR1 is SGHTA, CDR2 FQGNSA. This CDR3 has 15 residues. J lost 7 bases, V lost 1 base, and 6 bases had no gene match. The CDR3 DNA reads TGTGCCAGCAGCTTAGACAGGGGGGTCTGGAATGAGCAGTTCTTC. Translated: CASSLDRGVWNEQFF.

This chain joins TRBV2 and TRBJ2-5; 12 nucleotides agree with TRBD2. Per germline, CDR1 SNHLY and CDR2 FYNNEI. With V trimmed by 6 bases and J by 4 bases, 6 bases remained unmatched. CDR3 length: 15 residues. This CDR3 is CASSALAGGGETQYF. DNA for the CDR3: TGTGCCAGCAGCGCACTAGCGGGGGGCGGAGAGACCCAGTACTTC.

The rearrangement uses TRBV6-1 and TRBJ2-5; 12 nucleotides line up with TRBD2. The V segment lost 3 bases and the J segment 2 bases; nucleotides outside the gene matches: 10. The CDR3 runs 18 residues. CDR1 and CDR2 from the germline V gene are MNHNS and SASEGT. The CDR3 DNA follows: TGTGCCAGCAGTGACCCACTCCGACTAGCGGGGGCGCAAGAGACCCAGTACTTC. Protein: CASSDPLRLAGAQETQYF.

This chain joins TRBV9 and TRBJ1-4, with a weak D call TRBD1 (6 bases). V lost 3 bases to trimming and J lost 2 bases, with 11 bases between them. Germline-derived CDR1 and CDR2 are SGDLS and YYNGEE. The CDR3 consists of 15 residues. Written as DNA, the CDR3 is TGTGCCAGCAGCGCCCAGGGGTTTACTAATGAAAAACTGTTTTTT. Translating gives CASSAQGFTNEKLFF.

The chain combines TRBV19 with TRBJ2-5, with 14 bases matching TRBD2. Losses at the gene ends were 1 base for V and 9 bases for J; bases not matched to a gene: 4. This CDR3 has 15 residues. CDR1 is LNHDA and CDR2 is SQIVND in the germline V gene (reference sequence). The CDR3: CASSIGGLAGVAQYF. CDR3 DNA sequence: TGTGCCAGTAGTATAGGGGGACTAGCGGGGGTGGCCCAGTACTTC.

The rearrangement joins TRBV5-4 to TRBJ2-3; D unclear. The V and J ends lost 0 bases and 5 bases respectively, with 1 base between them. CDR1 and CDR2 (germline): SGHNT, YYREEE (reference sequence). This CDR3 has 11 amino acids. The CDR3 here is CASSLGDTQYF. The CDR3 region has the DNA TGTGCCAGCAGCTTGGGAGATACGCAGTATTTT.